This entry describes one T cell receptor (beta chain). These data originate in a study of blood T cell repertoires in COVID-19. Study as a whole: Samples representing acute and convalescent COVID-19 were sourced from the United States, Italy and Spain.

Authors' methods: For nucleated cells, counts were estimated from reference gene primer amplification. TCRdb keeps only in-frame clones here, not all; method: immunoSEQ multiplex PCR. D and trimming come from the DNA, and the V and J calls and clone size come from that table. The sample yields tens of thousands of clones, approximately 88% seen once. The CDR3 is made up of 11 amino acids. V trimming: 4 bases; J trimming: 7 bases; junction bases outside the gene matches: 0. The chain uses TRBV12-3 or TRBV12-4 and TRBJ1-1; 7 nucleotides agree with TRBD1. The sequenced material came from peripheral blood. This receptor was identified in a man in his 70s with active COVID-19. CDR3 in DNA: TGTGCCAGCAGTTGGGACAGTGAAGCTTTCTTT. Amino acids: CASSWDSEAFF.